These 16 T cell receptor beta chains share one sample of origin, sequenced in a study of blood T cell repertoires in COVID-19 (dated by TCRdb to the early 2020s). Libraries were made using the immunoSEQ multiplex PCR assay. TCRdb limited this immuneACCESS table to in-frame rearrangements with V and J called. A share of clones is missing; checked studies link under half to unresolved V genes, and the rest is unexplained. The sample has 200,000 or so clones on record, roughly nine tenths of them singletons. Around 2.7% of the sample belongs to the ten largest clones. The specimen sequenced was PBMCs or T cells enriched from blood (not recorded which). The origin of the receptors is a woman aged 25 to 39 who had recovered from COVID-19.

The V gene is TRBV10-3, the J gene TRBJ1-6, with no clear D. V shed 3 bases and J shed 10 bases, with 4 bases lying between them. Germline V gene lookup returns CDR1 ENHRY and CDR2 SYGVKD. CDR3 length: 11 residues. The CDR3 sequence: CAISDPSPLHF. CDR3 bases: TGTGCCATCAGTGATCCGTCACCCCTCCACTTT.

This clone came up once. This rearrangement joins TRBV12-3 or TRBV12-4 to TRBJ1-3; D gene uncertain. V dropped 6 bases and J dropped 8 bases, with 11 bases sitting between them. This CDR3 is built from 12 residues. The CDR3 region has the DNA TGTGCCAGCAGCCTGGTCCCGGACACCATATATTTT. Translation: CASSLVPDTIYF.

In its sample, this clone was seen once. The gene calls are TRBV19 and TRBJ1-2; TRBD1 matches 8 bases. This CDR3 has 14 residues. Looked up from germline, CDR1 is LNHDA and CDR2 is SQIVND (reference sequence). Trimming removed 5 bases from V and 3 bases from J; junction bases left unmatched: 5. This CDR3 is CASSRRGQDYGYTF. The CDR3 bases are TGTGCCAGTAGTCGCAGGGGGCAGGACTATGGCTACACCTTC.

In DNA, the CDR3 is TGTGCCAGCAGCCCTACGGGGACAGGGGGCAGAAGTAACATTCAGTACTTC. Protein product: CASSPTGTGGRSNIQYF. The J gene is TRBJ2-4, the V gene TRBV7-3; TRBD1 agrees at 12 bases. V shed 5 bases and J 7 bases; nucleotides not matched to a gene: 12. The CDR3 extends over 17 amino acids. Germline assignment: CDR1 SGHTA and CDR2 FQGTGA.

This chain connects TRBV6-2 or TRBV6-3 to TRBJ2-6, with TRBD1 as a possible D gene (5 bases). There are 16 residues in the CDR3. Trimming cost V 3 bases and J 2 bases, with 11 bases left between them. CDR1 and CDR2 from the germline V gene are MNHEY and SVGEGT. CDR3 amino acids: CASSYPRAAGANVLTF. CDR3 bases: TGTGCCAGCAGTTATCCCAGGGCTGCTGGGGCCAACGTCCTGACTTTC.

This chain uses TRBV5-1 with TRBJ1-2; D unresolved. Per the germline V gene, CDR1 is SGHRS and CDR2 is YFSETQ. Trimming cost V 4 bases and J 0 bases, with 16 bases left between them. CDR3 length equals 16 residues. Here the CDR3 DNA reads TGCGCCAGCAGCCCGTATCTGGCCCTAGCTAACTATGGCTACACCTTC. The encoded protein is CASSPYLALANYGYTF.

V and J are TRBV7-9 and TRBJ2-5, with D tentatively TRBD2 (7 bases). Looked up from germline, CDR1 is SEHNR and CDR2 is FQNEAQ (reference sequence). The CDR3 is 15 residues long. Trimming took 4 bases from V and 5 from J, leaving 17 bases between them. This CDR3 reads CASSSGGPPSETQYF. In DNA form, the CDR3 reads TGTGCCAGCAGCTCCGGGGGGCCCCCCTCGGAGACCCAGTACTTC.

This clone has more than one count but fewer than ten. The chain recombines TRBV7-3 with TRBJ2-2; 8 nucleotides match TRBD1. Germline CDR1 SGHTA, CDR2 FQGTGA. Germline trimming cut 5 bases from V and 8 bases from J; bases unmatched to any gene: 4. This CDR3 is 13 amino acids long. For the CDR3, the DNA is TGTGCCAGCAGCCCGCAGGGGGCGGGGGAGCTGTTTTTT. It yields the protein CASSPQGAGELFF.

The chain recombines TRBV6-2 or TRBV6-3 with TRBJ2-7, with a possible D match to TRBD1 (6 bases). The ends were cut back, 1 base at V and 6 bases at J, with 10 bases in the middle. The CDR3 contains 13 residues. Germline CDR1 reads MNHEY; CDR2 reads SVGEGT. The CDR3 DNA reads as TGTGCCAGCAGTTACTGGACAGTCGGCGAGCAGTACTTC. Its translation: CASSYWTVGEQYF.

CDR3 amino acids: CASSRKDFSQPNYGYTF. Written as DNA, the CDR3 is TGTGCCAGCAGTCGCAAGGACTTTTCACAACCTAACTATGGCTACACCTTC. The V and J genes are TRBV6-6 and TRBJ1-2; D call uncertain. V was pared by 5 bases and J by 0 bases, with 19 bases between. The CDR3 loop spans 17 amino acids. Per the germline V gene, CDR1 is MNHNY and CDR2 is SVGAGI (reference sequence).

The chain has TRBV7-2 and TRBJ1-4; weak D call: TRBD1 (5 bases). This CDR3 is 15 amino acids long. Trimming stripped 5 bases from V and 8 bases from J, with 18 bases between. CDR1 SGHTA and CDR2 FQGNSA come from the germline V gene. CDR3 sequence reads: CASSGKAGGGEKLFF. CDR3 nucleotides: TGTGCCAGCAGCGGAAAAGCGGGGGGTGGGGAAAAACTGTTTTTT.

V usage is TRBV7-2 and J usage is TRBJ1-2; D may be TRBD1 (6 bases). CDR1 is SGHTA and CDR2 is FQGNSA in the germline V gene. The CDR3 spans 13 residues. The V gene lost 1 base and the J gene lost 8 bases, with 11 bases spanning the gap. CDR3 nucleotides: TGTGCCAGCAGCTTAGTTGGGGGCGGCGGCTACACCTTC. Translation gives CASSLVGGGGYTF. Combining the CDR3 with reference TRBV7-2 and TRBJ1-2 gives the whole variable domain GAGVSQSPSNKVTEKGKDVELRCDPISGHTALYWYRQSLGQGLEFLIYFQGNSAPDKSGLPSDRFSAERTGGSVSTLTIQRTQQEDSAVYLCASSLVGGGGYTFGSGTRLTVV.

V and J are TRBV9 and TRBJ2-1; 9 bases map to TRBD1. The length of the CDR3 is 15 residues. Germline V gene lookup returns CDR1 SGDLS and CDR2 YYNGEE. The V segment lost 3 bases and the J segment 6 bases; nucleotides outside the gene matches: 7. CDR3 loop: CASSGQGVMGNEQFF. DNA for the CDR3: TGTGCCAGCAGCGGACAGGGGGTCATGGGCAATGAGCAGTTCTTC. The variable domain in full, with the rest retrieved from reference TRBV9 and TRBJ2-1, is DSGVTQTPKHLITATGQRVTLRCSPRSGDLSVYWYQQSLDQGLQFLIQYYNGEERAKGNILERFSAQQFPDLHSELNLSSLELGDSALYFCASSGQGVMGNEQFFGPGTRLTVL.

The CDR3 reads CSVGGRASGTASNEKLFF. CDR3 sequence (DNA): TGCAGCGTTGGCGGCAGGGCCTCCGGGACAGCATCTAATGAAAAACTGTTTTTT. The J gene is TRBJ1-4, the V gene TRBV29-1; 7 bases match TRBD1. V gave up 4 bases and J gave up 3 bases; unmatched junction bases: 17. CDR1 SQVTM and CDR2 ANQGSEA come from the germline V gene. The CDR3 sequence is 18 residues long.

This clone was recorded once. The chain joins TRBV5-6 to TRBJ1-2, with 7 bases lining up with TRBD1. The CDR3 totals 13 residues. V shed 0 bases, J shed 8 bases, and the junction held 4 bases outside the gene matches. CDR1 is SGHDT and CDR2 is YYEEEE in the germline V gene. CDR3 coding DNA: TGTGCCAGCAGCTTGGAGGGGGCGGGAGGCTACACCTTC. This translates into CASSLEGAGGYTF.

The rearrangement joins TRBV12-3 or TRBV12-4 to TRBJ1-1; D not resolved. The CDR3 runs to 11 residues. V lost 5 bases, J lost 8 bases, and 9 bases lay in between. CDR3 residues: CASSPSGEAFF. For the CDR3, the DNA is TGTGCCAGCAGTCCAAGCGGGGAAGCTTTCTTT.